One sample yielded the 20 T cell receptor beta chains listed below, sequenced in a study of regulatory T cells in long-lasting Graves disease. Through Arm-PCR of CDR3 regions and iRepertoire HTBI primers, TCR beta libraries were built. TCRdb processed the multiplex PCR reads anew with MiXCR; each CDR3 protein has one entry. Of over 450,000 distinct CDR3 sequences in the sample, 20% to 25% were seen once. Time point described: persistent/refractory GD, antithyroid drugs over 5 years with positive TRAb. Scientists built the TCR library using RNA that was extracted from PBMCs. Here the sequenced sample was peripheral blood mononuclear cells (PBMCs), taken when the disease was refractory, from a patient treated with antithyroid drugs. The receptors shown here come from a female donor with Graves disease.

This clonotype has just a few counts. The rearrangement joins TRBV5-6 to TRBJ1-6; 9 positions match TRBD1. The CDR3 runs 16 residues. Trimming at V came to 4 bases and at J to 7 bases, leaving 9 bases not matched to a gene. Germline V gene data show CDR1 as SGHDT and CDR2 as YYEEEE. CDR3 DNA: TGTGCCAGCAGCGCGGCGACAGGGGGTGCCAATTCACCCCTCCACTTT. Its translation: CASSAATGGANSPLHF.

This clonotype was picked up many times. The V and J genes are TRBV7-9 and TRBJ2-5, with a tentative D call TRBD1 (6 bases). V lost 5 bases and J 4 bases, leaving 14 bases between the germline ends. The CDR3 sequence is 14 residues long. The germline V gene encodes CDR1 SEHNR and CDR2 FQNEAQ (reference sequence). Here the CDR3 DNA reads TGTGCCAGCAGCAAACTGGGGGCAGGAGAGACCCAGTACTTC. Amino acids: CASSKLGAGETQYF.

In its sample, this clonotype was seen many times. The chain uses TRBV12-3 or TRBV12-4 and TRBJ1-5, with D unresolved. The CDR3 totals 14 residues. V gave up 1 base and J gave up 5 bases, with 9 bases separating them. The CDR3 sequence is CASSLGTRYQPQHF. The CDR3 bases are TGTGCCAGCAGTTTAGGGACCCGATATCAGCCCCAGCATTTT.

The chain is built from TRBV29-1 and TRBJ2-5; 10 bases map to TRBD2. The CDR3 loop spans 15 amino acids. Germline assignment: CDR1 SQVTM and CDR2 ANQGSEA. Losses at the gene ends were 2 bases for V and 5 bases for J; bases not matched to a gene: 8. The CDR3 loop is CSVEIASSGGETQYF. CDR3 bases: TGCAGCGTTGAAATCGCCTCTAGCGGGGGTGAGACCCAGTACTTC.

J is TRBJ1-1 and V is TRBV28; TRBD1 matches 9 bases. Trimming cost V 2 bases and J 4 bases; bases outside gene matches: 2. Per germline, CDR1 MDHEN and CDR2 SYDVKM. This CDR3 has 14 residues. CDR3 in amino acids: CASSLADRGTEAFF. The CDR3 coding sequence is TGTGCCAGCAGTTTAGCGGACAGGGGCACTGAAGCTTTCTTT.

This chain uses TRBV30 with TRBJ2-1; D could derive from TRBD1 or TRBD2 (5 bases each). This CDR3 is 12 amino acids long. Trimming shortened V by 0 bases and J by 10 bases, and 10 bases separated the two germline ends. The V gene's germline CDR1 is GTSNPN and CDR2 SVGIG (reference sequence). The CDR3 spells CAWSVRGGEQFF. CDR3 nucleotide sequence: TGTGCCTGGAGTGTACGGGGCGGGGAGCAGTTCTTC.

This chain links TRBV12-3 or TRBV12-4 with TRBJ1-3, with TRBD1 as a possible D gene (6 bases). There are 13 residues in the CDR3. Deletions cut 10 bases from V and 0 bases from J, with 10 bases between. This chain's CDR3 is CAIQQGSGNTIYF. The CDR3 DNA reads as TGTGCCATCCAACAGGGCTCTGGAAACACCATATATTTT.

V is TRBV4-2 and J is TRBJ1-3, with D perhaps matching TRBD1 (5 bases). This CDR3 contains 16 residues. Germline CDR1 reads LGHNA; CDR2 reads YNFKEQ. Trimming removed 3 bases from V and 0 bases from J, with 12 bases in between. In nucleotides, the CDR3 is TGTGCCAGCAGCCACGTAAGGGGCGGCTCTGGAAACACCATATATTTT. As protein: CASSHVRGGSGNTIYF.

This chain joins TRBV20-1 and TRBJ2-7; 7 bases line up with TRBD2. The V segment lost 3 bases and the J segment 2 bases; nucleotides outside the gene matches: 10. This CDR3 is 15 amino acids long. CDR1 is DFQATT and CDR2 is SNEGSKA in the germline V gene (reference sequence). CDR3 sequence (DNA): TGCAGTGCTAGGGCCCCCGGGGAGGGCCCCTACGAGCAGTACTTC. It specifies CSARAPGEGPYEQYF.

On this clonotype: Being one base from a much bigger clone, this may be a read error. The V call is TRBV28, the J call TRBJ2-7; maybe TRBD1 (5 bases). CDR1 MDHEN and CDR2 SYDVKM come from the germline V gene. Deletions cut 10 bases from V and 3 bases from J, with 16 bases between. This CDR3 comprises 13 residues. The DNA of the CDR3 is TGTGCCACCCAGGGTCCTAACCGCTACGAGCAGTACTTC. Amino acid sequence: CATQGPNRYEQYF.

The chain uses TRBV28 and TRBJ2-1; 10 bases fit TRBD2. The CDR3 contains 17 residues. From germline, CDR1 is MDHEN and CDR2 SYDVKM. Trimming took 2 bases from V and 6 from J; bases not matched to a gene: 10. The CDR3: CASSLGDSSGRINEQFF. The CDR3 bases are TGTGCCAGCAGTTTAGGCGATAGTAGCGGGAGGATCAATGAGCAGTTCTTC. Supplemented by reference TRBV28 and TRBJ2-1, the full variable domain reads DVKVTQSSRYLVKRTGEKVFLECVQDMDHENMFWYRQDPGLGLRLIYFSYDVKMKEKGDIPEGYSVSREKKERFSLILESASTNQTSMYLCASSLGDSSGRINEQFFGPGTRLTVL.

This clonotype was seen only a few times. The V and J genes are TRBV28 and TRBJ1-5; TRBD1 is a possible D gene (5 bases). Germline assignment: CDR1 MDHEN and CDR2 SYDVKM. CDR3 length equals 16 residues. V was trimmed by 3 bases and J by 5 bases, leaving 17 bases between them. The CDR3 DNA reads TGTGCCAGCAGTTTGGTGGCCCTTCAGGGCGATCAGCCCCAGCATTTT. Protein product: CASSLVALQGDQPQHF.

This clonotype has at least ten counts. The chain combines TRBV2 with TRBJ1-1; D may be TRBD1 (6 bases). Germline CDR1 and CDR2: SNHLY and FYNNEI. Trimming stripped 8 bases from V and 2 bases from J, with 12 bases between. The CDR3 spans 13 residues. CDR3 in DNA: TGTGCCAGCGCAGGACAGCCTAACACTGAAGCTTTCTTT. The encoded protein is CASAGQPNTEAFF.

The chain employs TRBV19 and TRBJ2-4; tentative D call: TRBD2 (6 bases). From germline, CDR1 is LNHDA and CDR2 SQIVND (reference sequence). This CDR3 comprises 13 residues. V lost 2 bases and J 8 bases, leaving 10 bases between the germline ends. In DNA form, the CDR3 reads TGTGCCAGTAGTATAACTAGCAGGTACATTCAGTACTTC. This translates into CASSITSRYIQYF.

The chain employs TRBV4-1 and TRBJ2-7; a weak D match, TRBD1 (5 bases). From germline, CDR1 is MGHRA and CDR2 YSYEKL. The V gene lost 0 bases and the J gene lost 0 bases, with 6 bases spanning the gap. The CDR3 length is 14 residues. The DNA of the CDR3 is TGCGCCAGCAGCCAAGAGACAGTCTCCTACGAGCAGTACTTC. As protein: CASSQETVSYEQYF.

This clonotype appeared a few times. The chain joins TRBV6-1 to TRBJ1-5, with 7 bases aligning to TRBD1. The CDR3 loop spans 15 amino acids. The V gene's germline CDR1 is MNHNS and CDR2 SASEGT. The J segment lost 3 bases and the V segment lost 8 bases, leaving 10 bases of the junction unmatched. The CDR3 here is CASSSRQGNNQPQHF. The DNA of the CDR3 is TGTGCCAGCTCGAGTAGACAGGGCAACAATCAGCCCCAGCATTTT.

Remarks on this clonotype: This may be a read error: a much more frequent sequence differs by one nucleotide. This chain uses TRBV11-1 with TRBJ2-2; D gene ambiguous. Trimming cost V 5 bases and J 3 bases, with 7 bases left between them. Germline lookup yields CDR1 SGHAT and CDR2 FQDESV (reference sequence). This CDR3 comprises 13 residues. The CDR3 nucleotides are TGTGCCAGCAGCCTCCCTCACACCGGGGAGCTGTTTTTT. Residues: CASSLPHTGELFF.

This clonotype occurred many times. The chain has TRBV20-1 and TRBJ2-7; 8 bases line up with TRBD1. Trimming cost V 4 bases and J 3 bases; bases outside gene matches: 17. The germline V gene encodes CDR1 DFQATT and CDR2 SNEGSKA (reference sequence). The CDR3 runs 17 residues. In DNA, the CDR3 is TGCAGTGCTATTTCTCAAGGGATCGGACAGGGAAACTACGAGCAGTACTTC. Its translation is CSAISQGIGQGNYEQYF.

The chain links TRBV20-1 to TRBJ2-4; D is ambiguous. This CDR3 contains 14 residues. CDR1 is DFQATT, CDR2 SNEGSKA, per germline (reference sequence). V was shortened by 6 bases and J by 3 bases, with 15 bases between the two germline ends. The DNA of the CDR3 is TGCAGTGCCGCGGCCGACACGAGCAAAAACATTCAGTACTTC. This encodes CSAAADTSKNIQYF.

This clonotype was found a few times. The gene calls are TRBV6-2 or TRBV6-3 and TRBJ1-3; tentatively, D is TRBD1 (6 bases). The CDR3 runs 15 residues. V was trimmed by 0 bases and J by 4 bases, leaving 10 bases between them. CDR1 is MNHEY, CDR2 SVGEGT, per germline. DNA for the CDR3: TGTGCCAGCAGTTACTCTAAGGGGGACGGAAACACCATATATTTT. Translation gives CASSYSKGDGNTIYF.